This T cell receptor beta chain was obtained from a study of CD8 T cells in ankylosing spondylitis. TCRdb ran MiXCR on the 5' RACE reads and lists one entry per CDR3 protein. There are around 250,000 distinct CDR3 sequences in the sample; more than 25% occur only once, and about 4.2% lies in the top ten. Points from the study as a whole: Previous work reported some of these motif variants in the synovial fluid and blood of reactive arthritis.

Germline lookup yields CDR1 DFQATT and CDR2 SNEGSKA (reference sequence). The CDR3 runs to 16 residues. Trimming took off 5 bases at V and 2 bases at J, with 19 bases between the two ends. This clonotype was seen a few times. Its cognate antigen is unknown. V is TRBV20-1 and J is TRBJ2-1; the D gene could be TRBD1 or TRBD2 (6 bases each). The sample taken for sequencing was blood, either unsorted or a sorted T cell fraction (not recorded which). This TCR was sampled from a male donor with ankylosing spondylitis or in good health (not recorded which). The CDR3 here is CSALLRRGRPYNEQFF. In DNA, the CDR3 is TGCAGTGCTCTACTGCGTCGGGGGCGACCCTACAATGAGCAGTTCTTC.